The T cell receptor (beta chain) under discussion was sequenced for a study of tumor-infiltrating lymphocytes in primary liver carcinoma (dated by TCRdb to 2016 to 2017). About the study as a whole: Of the five patients (three men and two women, aged 30 to 69 years), four had hepatocellular carcinoma and one had combined HCC and intrahepatic cholangiocarcinoma. High reproducibility was observed for the technical replicate repertoires, with mean shared-clone rates approximately 0.9 and correlation coefficients above 0.98. Across five regions of each liver tumor, along with adjacent normal tissue and blood, the study brought together TCRbeta repertoire sequencing, expression microarrays and whole-exome sequencing. Each sample produced roughly 3.65 to 8 million productive TCRbeta reads, and read depth showed no significant difference between tissue types. A total of about 35 specimens from 5 patients went through TCRbeta repertoire sequencing, namely 25 tumor regions, 5 adjacent noncancerous liver tissues and 5 peripheral blood samples. The five patients had tumors of stage T1-T3 N0M0, with maximum diameters ranging from 4.2 to 10 cm. Study-level results and caveats: Repertoire overlap was found to be higher between tumor regions (mean around 35%) than between tumor-adjacent (roughly 17%) or tumor-blood (around 15%) pairs, consistent with antigen-driven expansion. Because sequencing covered only the TCR beta chain and unpaired alpha chains were not captured, true repertoire diversity is likely underestimated. The study included only four to six patients, and the authors note findings should be validated in a larger study. The top 250 clones made up a significantly larger repertoire fraction in tumors than in blood (p = 0.039). Since the samples were bulk and unsorted, there was no way to compare CD4+ and CD8+ T cell repertoires.

CDR1 MGHRA and CDR2 YSYEKL are derived from the germline V gene. The CDR3 contains 15 residues, cysteine and phenylalanine counted. Only CDR3 DNA remains: 45 bases, in frame from the first base. Starting from approximately 500 ng total RNA, TCRbeta-specific cDNA was produced by reverse transcription with a constant-region primer and ProtoScript II reverse transcriptase. The TCRbeta libraries were prepared through three rounds of nested multiplex PCR following a slightly modified ARM-PCR procedure. Multiplex TRBV1-TRBV30 forward primers and a Cbeta reverse primer were used in the first two PCR rounds, each of which was run for around 10 cycles. Sample barcodes and Illumina adapters were added in a final 25-cycle PCR using Deep VentR polymerase. Amplicons of 200-500 bp were gel-purified with a QIAquick gel extraction kit before sequencing. The TCRbeta amplicons were sequenced with 250-bp paired-end reads on an Illumina HiSeq 2500. The paper's data handling went like this. To recover full CDR3 sequences, reads were quality-trimmed using Trimmomatic v0.33 and paired reads were then merged using FLASH v1.2.11. V, D and J germline segments were assigned to the rearranged TCRbeta sequences by MiGEC v1.2.1b. Clonotype statistics and Shannon-Wiener diversity indices were computed with VDJtools v1.0.0. Except for diversity analysis, only each sample's 250 most abundant clonotypes were used in subsequent analyses to reduce sampling bias. The raw public reads went through TCRdb reprocessing: fastp at Q25, MiXCR clone calling, in-frame beta chains kept. A single entry per CDR3 protein holds the most common genes and DNA from its merged rows. The V and J calls, along with clone size, are taken from TCRdb and not from the paper's own processing. A total of over 100,000 distinct CDR3 sequences appear in this sample, about two thirds of them only once. The ten largest account for over 8% of the sample.

Total RNA and DNA were co-extracted without cell sorting from roughly 20-30 mg of bulk tissue using the AllPrep DNA/RNA mini kit. Between late 2015 and 2016, about 5 patients in China with histopathologically diagnosed primary liver carcinoma had their tumors surgically resected. Patients had chronic HBV infection and were treatment-naive at sampling. Fresh tumor and adjacent tissue pieces were bisected; one half was stored in RNAlater at -80°C, the other sent for histology. In regard to this clonotype: Its specific antigen is unknown. One end of the junction is discordant with germline, which a read error may explain.

The chain joins TRBV4-1 to TRBJ1-6, with the D gene call left open. This receptor was obtained from an older woman with primary liver carcinoma and hepatitis B virus infection. Input material: tumor-adjacent normal liver tissue. The CDR3 region has the sequence CASNQDGDEDSPLHF. The bases are TGCGCCAGCAACCAAGATGGAGACGAGGATTCACCCCTCCACTTT.